These 29 T cell receptor beta chains share one sample of origin, sequenced in a study of blood T cell dynamics during melanoma immunotherapy (dated by TCRdb to 2018 to 2021). This specimen's time point label, per the study, means: pre-treatment baseline. Library preparation employed the immunoSEQ multiplex PCR assay. This immuneACCESS table, as held by TCRdb, lists in-frame sequences with V and J called but not all clones. Of the missing ones, under half trace to an unresolved V gene in checked studies; the others have no known cause. The sample has around 10,000 clones on record, over 80% of them singletons. The biggest ten clones account for over 15% of the sample. This sample comprised blood, obtained from a patient treated with checkpoint blockade. These receptors came from a human donor with melanoma.

The chain carries TRBV6-1 and TRBJ2-7, with 8 bases identical to TRBD1. Trimming cost V 4 bases and J 4 bases; bases outside gene matches: 3. Per germline, CDR1 MNHNS and CDR2 SASEGT. CDR3 size: 13 residues. CDR3 loop: CASSGQGIYEQYF. The CDR3 coding sequence is TGTGCCAGCAGTGGACAGGGGATATACGAGCAGTACTTC.

This clone was seen once. The J gene is TRBJ2-5, the V gene TRBV18; 10 bases match TRBD1. The CDR3 spans 16 residues. J gave up 4 bases and V 3 bases, and 8 bases lay outside the gene matches. CDR1 is KGHSH, CDR2 LQKENI, per germline. The CDR3 coding sequence is TGTGCCAGCTCACCGGGACAGGGGTCAGTTGGAGAGACCCAGTACTTC. As protein: CASSPGQGSVGETQYF.

The chain is built from TRBV28 and TRBJ1-5; TRBD1 matches 8 bases. This CDR3 has 14 residues. From germline, CDR1 is MDHEN and CDR2 SYDVKM. J gave up 6 bases and V 6 bases, and 7 bases lay outside the gene matches. CDR3 nucleotide sequence: TGTGCCAGCAGCCCGGACAGGGTCGTTCAGCCCCAGCATTTT. The encoded protein is CASSPDRVVQPQHF. The variable domain in full, completed from reference TRBV28 and TRBJ1-5, reads DVKVTQSSRYLVKRTGEKVFLECVQDMDHENMFWYRQDPGLGLRLIYFSYDVKMKEKGDIPEGYSVSREKKERFSLILESASTNQTSMYLCASSPDRVVQPQHFGDGTRLSIL.

The rearrangement uses TRBV5-4 and TRBJ2-6, with TRBD2 matching 7 bases. The CDR3 spans 17 residues. In germline, CDR1 is SGHNT, CDR2 YYREEE (reference sequence). Trimming at V came to 0 bases and at J to 2 bases, leaving 5 bases not matched to a gene. CDR3 sequence: CASSLVSAGAGANVLTF. CDR3 sequence (DNA): TGTGCCAGCAGCTTGGTCTCGGCGGGGGCTGGGGCCAACGTCCTGACTTTC.

The rearrangement uses TRBV11-2 and TRBJ2-4; no firm D call. V lost 5 bases and J lost 0, with 11 bases in between. CDR3 length: 15 amino acids. From germline, CDR1 is SGHAT and CDR2 FQNNGV. The chain's CDR3 is CASSPAWVAKNIQYF. The CDR3 DNA follows: TGTGCCAGCAGCCCCGCATGGGTAGCCAAAAACATTCAGTACTTC.

The chain uses TRBV28 and TRBJ2-3; D remains unclear. Germline V lookup: CDR1 MDHEN, CDR2 SYDVKM. The length of the CDR3 is 14 residues. V lost 4 bases and J 0 bases, leaving 8 bases between the germline ends. The DNA for the CDR3 is TGTGCCAGCAGTTCGTCGACTAGCACAGATACGCAGTATTTT. Translation: CASSSSTSTDTQYF.

The gene calls are TRBV7-2 and TRBJ1-1; maybe TRBD1 (6 bases). The CDR3 has 16 residues. Trimming took 1 base from V and 4 from J, leaving 16 bases between them. Germline V CDR1 and CDR2: SGHTA, FQGNSA. CDR3 protein: CASSLGLRGARTEAFF. For the CDR3, the DNA is TGTGCCAGCAGCTTAGGCTTAAGGGGGGCGCGCACTGAAGCTTTCTTT.

The chain joins TRBV28 to TRBJ1-6; D is possibly TRBD1 (6 bases). The CDR3 contains 15 residues. The germline V gene encodes CDR1 MDHEN and CDR2 SYDVKM. Trimming removed 11 bases from V and 10 bases from J, with 24 bases in between. CDR3 region: CASQEQGFVGSPLHF. CDR3 sequence (DNA): TGTGCCTCGCAGGAACAGGGTTTCGTTGGATCACCCCTCCACTTT. Combining the CDR3 with reference TRBV28 and TRBJ1-6 gives the whole variable domain DVKVTQSSRYLVKRTGEKVFLECVQDMDHENMFWYRQDPGLGLRLIYFSYDVKMKEKGDIPEGYSVSREKKERFSLILESASTNQTSMYLCASQEQGFVGSPLHFGNGTRLTVT.

V gene TRBV4-1 combines with J gene TRBJ1-2; D might be TRBD1 (5 bases). The CDR3 is 15 residues long. Germline CDR1 reads MGHRA; CDR2 reads YSYEKL. Trimming removed 0 bases from V and 7 bases from J, with 15 bases in between. The CDR3: CASSQEVRGVGGYTF. The CDR3 bases are TGCGCCAGCAGCCAAGAAGTGCGGGGGGTAGGTGGCTACACCTTC.

This rearrangement joins TRBV7-2 to TRBJ2-1; the match to TRBD2 covers 7 bases. The germline CDR1 and CDR2 sequences are SGHTA and FQGNSA. The CDR3 has 14 amino acids. Trimming cost V 5 bases and J 8 bases; bases outside gene matches: 9. The CDR3 DNA sequence: TGTGCCAGCAGCACCTCCCCGGGGGGTGATGAGCAGTTCTTC. Encoded protein: CASSTSPGGDEQFF.

The rearrangement joins TRBV6-5 to TRBJ1-1, with unresolved D. The CDR3 totals 15 residues. The V gene's germline CDR1 is MNHEY and CDR2 SVGAGI. V was trimmed by 5 bases and J by 5 bases, leaving 18 bases between them. As DNA, the CDR3 is TGTGCCAGCAGTCCGCTTAAGGACTTGACGACTGAAGCTTTCTTT. Residues: CASSPLKDLTTEAFF.

The chain links TRBV7-3 to TRBJ2-3, with TRBD1 matching over 7 bases. The germline V gene has CDR1 SGHTA and CDR2 FQGTGA. V gave up 3 bases and J gave up 4 bases; unmatched junction bases: 7. This CDR3 is 15 amino acids long. CDR3 protein: CASSFDRVNSDTQYF. For the CDR3, the DNA is TGTGCCAGCAGCTTCGACAGGGTGAATTCAGATACGCAGTATTTT.

The V gene is TRBV7-9, the J gene TRBJ2-5; D gene uncertain. The CDR3 totals 12 residues. V shed 5 bases and J shed 5 bases, with 9 bases lying between them. Germline CDR1 and CDR2: SEHNR and FQNEAQ (reference sequence). CDR3 sequence (DNA): TGTGCCAGCAGCCTGCGGATGGAGACCCAGTACTTC. Protein product: CASSLRMETQYF.

The rearrangement uses TRBV28 and TRBJ2-1; 8 nucleotides line up with TRBD1. Unmatched junction bases numbered 8, after V lost 6 bases and J lost 10 bases. The CDR3 is made up of 13 amino acids. The germline V gene has CDR1 MDHEN and CDR2 SYDVKM. The CDR3 region has the DNA TGTGCCAGCAGCCGGGACAGGCCTGGGGAGCAGTTCTTC. This sequence encodes CASSRDRPGEQFF. The variable domain in full, with the rest retrieved from reference TRBV28 and TRBJ2-1, is DVKVTQSSRYLVKRTGEKVFLECVQDMDHENMFWYRQDPGLGLRLIYFSYDVKMKEKGDIPEGYSVSREKKERFSLILESASTNQTSMYLCASSRDRPGEQFFGPGTRLTVL.

This sequence joins TRBV27 and TRBJ1-6; a weak D match, TRBD1 (6 bases). Germline-derived CDR1 and CDR2 are MNHEY and SMNVEV (reference sequence). Trimming shortened V by 6 bases and J by 8 bases, and 14 bases separated the two germline ends. The CDR3 consists of 14 residues. The CDR3 protein is CASRKQGEHSPLHF. The DNA for the CDR3 is TGTGCCAGCAGGAAACAGGGAGAGCATTCACCCCTCCACTTT.

The chain couples TRBV5-1 to TRBJ2-7; 10 nucleotides line up with TRBD1. Per germline, CDR1 SGHRS and CDR2 YFSETQ. V lost 4 bases to trimming and J lost 3 bases; unmatched junction nucleotides: 7. The CDR3 length is 15 residues. The CDR3 is CASSPVGDRGYEQYF. DNA for the CDR3: TGCGCCAGCAGCCCGGTGGGGGACAGGGGCTACGAGCAGTACTTC.

V and J are TRBV4-3 and TRBJ2-2, with D unclear. Germline V gives CDR1 LGHNA, CDR2 YSLEER. The CDR3 length is 14 residues. V was trimmed by 6 bases and J by 1 base, leaving 9 bases between them. The CDR3, as DNA: TGCGCCAGCAGTTTCGGTCGGAACACCGGGGAGCTGTTTTTT. This sequence encodes CASSFGRNTGELFF.

The chain employs TRBV11-2 and TRBJ2-1; 10 positions match TRBD2. V was pared by 4 bases and J by 5 bases, with 5 bases of the junction left unmatched. Germline V gene sequence: CDR1 SGHAT, CDR2 FQNNGV. This CDR3 spans 15 amino acids. CDR3 bases: TGTGCCAGCAGCTCTGAGCGGGGGGGTCACAATGAGCAGTTCTTC. It yields the protein CASSSERGGHNEQFF.

The chain recombines TRBV6-1 with TRBJ2-7; TRBD1 might be the D (6 bases). V was clipped by 5 bases and J by 0 bases, with 11 bases between them. Germline CDR1 and CDR2: MNHNS and SASEGT. CDR3 length equals 14 residues. The CDR3 sequence is CASSPRRGSYEQYV. CDR3 bases: TGTGCCAGCAGTCCTCGCAGGGGCTCCTACGAGCAGTACGTC.

The rearrangement joins TRBV29-1 to TRBJ1-4; D possibly corresponds to TRBD1 (5 bases). The CDR3 is 12 amino acids. The germline CDR1 and CDR2 sequences are SQVTM and ANQGSEA. V lost 0 bases and J 6 bases, leaving 5 bases between the germline ends. The CDR3 nucleotides read TGCAGCGTTGAAGAAGGGGATGAAAAACTGTTTTTT. Residues: CSVEEGDEKLFF.

This rearrangement joins TRBV7-3 to TRBJ2-1; D remains unclear. Per germline, CDR1 SGHTA and CDR2 FQGTGA. Trimming took 3 bases from V and 2 from J, leaving 11 bases between them. The CDR3 loop spans 15 amino acids. CDR3 protein: CASSFIASTYNEQFF. CDR3 DNA: TGTGCCAGCAGCTTCATAGCAAGTACCTACAATGAGCAGTTCTTC.

This clone was counted between two and nine times. This chain uses TRBV6-1 with TRBJ1-1, with D uncertain. CDR3 length: 11 residues. From germline, CDR1 is MNHNS and CDR2 SASEGT. Trimming took 5 bases from V and 9 from J, leaving 10 bases between them. The CDR3 reads CASSYAEQAFF. CDR3 in DNA: TGTGCCAGCAGTTACGCCGAACAAGCTTTCTTT.

The V gene is TRBV18, the J gene TRBJ1-1; TRBD1 might be the D (6 bases). The CDR3 totals 15 residues. V shed 5 bases and J shed 1 base, with 14 bases lying between them. From germline, CDR1 is KGHSH and CDR2 LQKENI. The CDR3 here is CASSTMDSENTEAFF. The CDR3 coding sequence is TGTGCCAGCTCAACCATGGACAGCGAGAACACTGAAGCTTTCTTT.

The rearrangement links TRBV5-1 to TRBJ2-7, with 7 bases matching TRBD2. The J segment lost 2 bases and the V segment lost 1 base, leaving 3 bases of the junction unmatched. The CDR3 is 14 residues long. Germline CDR1 SGHRS, CDR2 YFSETQ. The CDR3 here is CASSLQGLTYEQYF. The CDR3 bases are TGCGCCAGCAGCTTGCAGGGACTAACCTACGAGCAGTACTTC. Full variable domain (remainder filled in from reference TRBV5-1 and TRBJ2-7): KAGVTQTPRYLIKTRGQQVTLSCSPISGHRSVSWYQQTPGQGLQFLFEYFSETQRNKGNFPGRFSGRQFSNSRSEMNVSTLELGDSALYLCASSLQGLTYEQYFGPGTRLTVT.

The CDR3 spells CSDKNTEAFF. In nucleotides, the CDR3 is TGCAGTGACAAGAACACTGAAGCTTTCTTT. This chain joins TRBV20-1 and TRBJ1-1; D uncertain. Trimming left V 7 bases short and J 1 base short, with 4 bases between. The CDR3 sequence is 10 residues long. From germline, CDR1 is DFQATT and CDR2 SNEGSKA (reference sequence).

This clone was seen only a few times. This sequence joins TRBV10-1 and TRBJ1-1, with unresolved D. Germline V lookup: CDR1 WNHNN, CDR2 SYGVQD (reference sequence). CDR3 size: 13 residues. V gave up 3 bases and J gave up 1 base, with 6 bases separating them. In DNA form, the CDR3 reads TGCGCCAGCAGTGAAAAACAGAACACTGAAGCTTTCTTT. Its protein is CASSEKQNTEAFF.

This chain connects TRBV30 to TRBJ2-5; tentatively, D is TRBD1 or TRBD2 (5 bases each). Germline CDR1 reads GTSNPN; CDR2 reads SVGIG (reference sequence). The CDR3 is 15 residues long. V shed 2 bases and J shed 5 bases, with 18 bases lying between them. This CDR3 reads CAWSLSLGRDETQYF. CDR3 nucleotides: TGTGCCTGGAGTCTCTCCTTGGGACGGGATGAGACCCAGTACTTC.

This sequence joins TRBV9 and TRBJ2-3, with D uncertain. Germline assignment: CDR1 SGDLS and CDR2 YYNGEE. Trimming left V 2 bases short and J 5 bases short, with 9 bases between. The CDR3 consists of 13 residues. The CDR3 reads CASSVLLRDTQYF. The CDR3 DNA is TGTGCCAGCAGCGTGCTACTTCGAGATACGCAGTATTTT.

DNA of the CDR3: TGTGCCAGCAGTTACGAGGGGATCCAAGAGACCCAGTACTTC. Protein product: CASSYEGIQETQYF. The rearrangement uses TRBV6-6 and TRBJ2-5, with D perhaps TRBD1 or TRBD2 (5 bases each). V lost 2 bases and J lost 1, with 8 bases in between. The CDR3 totals 14 residues. Germline V gene sequence: CDR1 MNHNY, CDR2 SVGAGI (reference sequence).